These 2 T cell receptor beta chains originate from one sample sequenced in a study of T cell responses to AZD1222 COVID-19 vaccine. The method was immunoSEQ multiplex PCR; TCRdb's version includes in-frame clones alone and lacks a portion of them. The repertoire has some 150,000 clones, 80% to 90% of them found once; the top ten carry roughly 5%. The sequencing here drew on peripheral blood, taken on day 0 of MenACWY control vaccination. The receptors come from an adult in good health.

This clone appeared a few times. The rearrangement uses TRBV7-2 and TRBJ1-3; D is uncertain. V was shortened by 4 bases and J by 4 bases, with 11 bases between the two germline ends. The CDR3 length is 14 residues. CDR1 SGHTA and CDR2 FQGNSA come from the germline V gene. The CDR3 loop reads CASSSLPNGNTIYF. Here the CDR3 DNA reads TGTGCCAGCAGCTCCCTCCCAAACGGAAACACCATATATTTT. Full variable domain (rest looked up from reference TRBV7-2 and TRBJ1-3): GAGVSQSPSNKVTEKGKDVELRCDPISGHTALYWYRQSLGQGLEFLIYFQGNSAPDKSGLPSDRFSAERTGGSVSTLTIQRTQQEDSAVYLCASSSLPNGNTIYFGEGSWLTVV.

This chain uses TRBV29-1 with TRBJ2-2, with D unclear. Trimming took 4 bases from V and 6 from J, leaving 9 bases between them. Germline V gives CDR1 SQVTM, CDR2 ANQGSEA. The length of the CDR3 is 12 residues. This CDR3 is CSVAVAPGELFF. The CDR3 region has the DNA TGCAGCGTTGCGGTAGCTCCCGGGGAGCTGTTTTTT.